The T cell receptor (beta chain) described here comes from a study of cytomegalovirus exposure and HLA in healthy donors. Study observations and caveats: Diagnosis of cytomegalovirus status made by the classifier reportedly showed high specificity and sensitivity.

To note about this clone: Its target is unknown.

This CDR3 is 15 amino acids long. The germline gives CDR1 SSHAT, CDR2 FNYEAQ (reference sequence). Trimming cost V 1 base and J 3 bases, with 12 bases left between them. Primers included in the PCR were 60 Vbeta and 13 Jbeta primers. The protocol was immunoSEQ multiplex PCR, while the TCRdb copy is restricted to in-frame clones and leaves out a portion. The profile shows about 130,000 clones, over 75% of them singletons. The sequencing sample was made of PBMCs. This TCR derives from a boy younger than 18 in good health and CMV-seronegative. J is TRBJ2-5 and V is TRBV7-7; a possible D gene is TRBD1 (5 bases). The CDR3 here is CASSLGQGSKETQYF. The CDR3 DNA is TGTGCCAGCAGCTTAGGGCAGGGTAGCAAAGAGACCCAGTACTTC.